The 32 T cell receptor beta chains reported below all come from one sample, sequenced in a study of vaccination and CD4 T cells after COVID-19. No cognate antigen is known for these TCRs. Cultured CD4+ T cells had their DNA profiled by the Oncomine TCR Beta short-read assay. TCRdb re-analysed the PCR reads in MiXCR, keeping a single row per CDR3 protein. The table records some 16,000 distinct CDR3 sequences, 40% to 55% of them present only once. Indicated treatment: roughly nine-day PBMC culture with coronavirus spike peptide pools or control peptides (ViraFEST assay). Sequencing was carried out using CD4+ T cells from blood, cultured in vitro. The source is a human donor who had recovered from COVID-19.

V gene TRBV4-1 combines with J gene TRBJ1-1; the match to TRBD1 covers 9 bases. Germline V gene sequence: CDR1 MGHRA, CDR2 YSYEKL. The CDR3 is made up of 15 amino acids. With 3 bases clipped from V and 8 bases from J, the junction kept 10 bases outside the gene matches. Here the CDR3 DNA reads TGCGCCAGCAGCCACGAAACCAGGACAGGGGAAGAAGCTTTCTTT. Translated: CASSHETRTGEEAFF.

The gene calls are TRBV18 and TRBJ1-1, with 8 bases aligning to TRBD1. The germline V gene has CDR1 KGHSH and CDR2 LQKENI. V gave up 4 bases and J gave up 2 bases; unmatched junction bases: 9. The CDR3 extends over 16 amino acids. CDR3 residues: CASSLGQGAINTEAFF. CDR3 sequence (DNA): TGTGCCAGCTCACTGGGGCAGGGGGCAATCAACACTGAAGCTTTCTTT.

The genes are TRBV19 and TRBJ1-1; D possibly corresponds to TRBD1 (5 bases). This CDR3 spans 13 amino acids. CDR1 and CDR2 (germline): LNHDA, SQIVND (reference sequence). V was cut by 6 bases and J by 0 bases, with 8 bases left in between. The CDR3 nucleotides are TGTGCCAGTAGACAGACAGTGAACACTGAAGCTTTCTTT. Protein sequence: CASRQTVNTEAFF.

The V gene is TRBV29-1, the J gene TRBJ2-1; no firm D call. This CDR3 has 12 amino acids. With 0 bases removed from V and 12 bases from J, the gap between germline ends came to 12 bases. Germline CDR1 and CDR2: SQVTM and ANQGSEA. This CDR3 reads CSVEDLESGQFF. Here the CDR3 DNA reads TGCAGCGTTGAAGATTTAGAGTCTGGGCAGTTCTTC.

The chain combines TRBV5-4 with TRBJ2-7, with D possibly being TRBD1 or TRBD2 (5 bases each). V was shortened by 1 base and J by 6 bases, with 11 bases between the two germline ends. CDR1 and CDR2 from the germline V gene are SGHNT and YYREEE (reference sequence). The CDR3 spans 13 residues. Here the CDR3 reads CASSLYRGPEQYF. CDR3 in DNA: TGTGCCAGCAGCTTGTACCGGGGCCCCGAGCAGTACTTC.

V and J are TRBV19 and TRBJ1-2; tentatively, D is TRBD1 (6 bases). The CDR3 spans 16 residues. Germline CDR1 is LNHDA and CDR2 is SQIVND (reference sequence). V gave up 7 bases and J gave up 2 bases, with 20 bases separating them. The CDR3 sequence is CASTPGPLGQNYGYTF. The CDR3 bases are TGTGCCAGTACCCCCGGGCCCCTCGGACAGAACTATGGCTACACCTTC.

The chain links TRBV20-1 to TRBJ2-7; D perhaps matches TRBD1 (6 bases). The CDR3 runs 12 residues. Germline V gene sequence: CDR1 DFQATT, CDR2 SNEGSKA (reference sequence). V was clipped by 6 bases and J by 5 bases, with 14 bases between them. CDR3 region: CSALRGRDEQYF. For the CDR3, the DNA is TGCAGTGCCCTCAGGGGCCGGGACGAGCAGTACTTC.

This clonotype has just one count. This rearrangement joins TRBV18 to TRBJ1-1; the D gene is possibly TRBD1 (6 bases). Germline loops: CDR1 KGHSH, CDR2 LQKENI. Deletions cut 0 bases from V and 5 bases from J, with 13 bases between. CDR3 length equals 15 residues. The CDR3 loop reads CASSPPLGGGTEAFF. The CDR3 DNA reads TGTGCCAGCTCACCACCGCTAGGGGGTGGAACTGAAGCTTTCTTT. Full variable domain (missing parts from reference TRBV18 and TRBJ1-1): NAGVMQNPRHLVRRRGQEARLRCSPMKGHSHVYWYRQLPEEGLKFMVYLQKENIIDESGMPKERFSAEFPKEGPSILRIQQVVRGDSAAYFCASSPPLGGGTEAFFGQGTRLTVV.

The sample holds a few counts of this clonotype. The chain uses TRBV15 and TRBJ1-2; no clear D gene. Germline V gene lookup returns CDR1 LNHNV and CDR2 YYDKDF (reference sequence). V shed 1 base and J shed 4 bases, with 10 bases lying between them. The CDR3 loop spans 14 amino acids. The CDR3 coding sequence is TGTGCCACCAGCAGAGGGGCGCCAATCTATGGCTACACCTTC. Translating gives CATSRGAPIYGYTF.

V is TRBV18 and J is TRBJ2-2, with D uncertain. Trimming pared 1 base from V and 4 bases from J, leaving 10 bases between. Germline V lookup: CDR1 KGHSH, CDR2 LQKENI. CDR3 size: 15 residues. Written as DNA, the CDR3 is TGTGCCAGCTCACCACGTCTGGTCGGCACCGGGGAGCTGTTTTTT. Amino acid sequence: CASSPRLVGTGELFF.

DNA of the CDR3: TGTGCCACCAGTGATTTGGTCACCGGGGAGCTGTTTTTT. Amino acid sequence: CATSDLVTGELFF. This sequence joins TRBV24-1 and TRBJ2-2; no clear D. This CDR3 is built from 13 residues. CDR1 and CDR2 from the germline V gene are KGHDR and SFDVKD. The germline V and J ends were trimmed by 0 bases and 4 bases, with 2 bases remaining between them.

V and J are TRBV12-3 or TRBV12-4 and TRBJ1-2; 9 bases match TRBD1. The CDR3 length is 15 residues. V lost 5 bases and J lost 1; bases outside the gene matches: 5. This CDR3 is CASSQRTGVNYGYTF. CDR3 DNA sequence: TGTGCCAGCAGTCAAAGGACAGGGGTTAACTATGGCTACACCTTC.

The V and J genes are TRBV7-3 and TRBJ1-6, with a possible D match to TRBD1 (5 bases). CDR3 size: 17 residues. Germline V gene sequence: CDR1 SGHTA, CDR2 FQGTGA. V dropped 7 bases and J dropped 7 bases, with 23 bases sitting between them. DNA of the CDR3: TGTGCCAGCACCTTGACCCCGCCCCGGGACGGGAATTCACCCCTCCACTTT. It encodes CASTLTPPRDGNSPLHF.

The chain carries TRBV6-2 or TRBV6-3 and TRBJ1-2; 9 bases line up with TRBD1. J lost 2 bases, V lost 5 bases, and 18 bases had no gene match. CDR3 length: 19 amino acids. Germline V gene lookup returns CDR1 MNHEY and CDR2 SVGEGT. In DNA form, the CDR3 reads TGTGCCAGCAGTAGAAAGCCCGGGACAGGGACCGTCAAAAACTATGGCTACACCTTC. It is translated as CASSRKPGTGTVKNYGYTF.

In its sample, this clonotype was seen once. The rearrangement links TRBV10-3 to TRBJ1-5, with D perhaps matching TRBD1 (6 bases). Germline V gene sequence: CDR1 ENHRY, CDR2 SYGVKD. Trimming removed 2 bases from V and 5 bases from J, with 13 bases in between. CDR3 length: 15 amino acids. The CDR3 DNA reads TGTGCCATCAGTGAGAGGGGGGGGATCGATCAGCCCCAGCATTTT. Its protein product is CAISERGGIDQPQHF.

This CDR3 reads CASSYPGQGAPTEAFF. CDR3 bases: TGTGCCAGCAGTTACCCGGGACAGGGGGCGCCCACTGAAGCTTTCTTT. The V and J genes are TRBV6-2 or TRBV6-3 and TRBJ1-1; 12 bases agree with TRBD1. The CDR3 totals 16 residues. Trimming at V came to 2 bases and at J to 4 bases, leaving 5 bases not matched to a gene. Germline CDR1 MNHEY, CDR2 SVGEGT.

This clonotype was observed a handful of times. This chain joins TRBV6-5 and TRBJ1-4, with a possible D match to TRBD1 (5 bases). The V gene lost 1 base and the J gene lost 7 bases, with 19 bases spanning the gap. CDR1 is MNHEY and CDR2 is SVGAGI in the germline V gene. The CDR3 spans 17 residues. CDR3 nucleotide sequence: TGTGCCAGCAGTTACTATCCTAGACCTAGGGGAAGTGAAAAACTGTTTTTT. Translated, it gives CASSYYPRPRGSEKLFF.

This clonotype has just a few counts. This chain uses TRBV5-1 with TRBJ1-1; D might be TRBD1 (5 bases). V lost 0 bases to trimming and J lost 11 bases, with 11 bases between them. CDR3 length: 12 amino acids. CDR1 is SGHRS, CDR2 YFSETQ, per germline. The CDR3 is CASSLGQGQAFF. CDR3 DNA: TGCGCCAGCAGCTTGGGGCAGGGCCAGGCTTTCTTT.

The CDR3 loop is CASSQERWTEAFF. Here the CDR3 DNA reads TGTGCCAGCAGCCAAGAGCGTTGGACTGAAGCTTTCTTT. The chain joins TRBV14 to TRBJ1-1; no clear D gene. CDR3 length equals 13 residues. Between the trimmed V and J ends, which lost 0 bases and 5 bases, there was a span of 7 bases. Germline CDR1 reads SGHDN; CDR2 reads FVKESK.

This clonotype occurred a few times. This chain connects TRBV6-2 or TRBV6-3 to TRBJ1-2; D is unclear. This CDR3 has 13 amino acids. V dropped 6 bases and J dropped 3 bases, with 11 bases sitting between them. CDR1 and CDR2 from the germline V gene are MNHEY and SVGEGT. The CDR3 reads CASSPTPDYGYTF. Written as DNA, the CDR3 is TGTGCCAGCAGCCCGACGCCTGACTATGGCTACACCTTC.

The V gene is TRBV5-5, the J gene TRBJ2-7; possibly TRBD1 or TRBD2 for D (5 bases each). The CDR3 is made up of 15 amino acids. The V and J ends lost 0 bases and 2 bases respectively, with 12 bases between them. Germline assignment: CDR1 SGHKS and CDR2 YYEKEE (reference sequence). CDR3 sequence: CASSLGGTSAYEQYF. The CDR3 nucleotides are TGTGCCAGCAGCTTGGGAGGGACCTCGGCCTACGAGCAGTACTTC.

In this sample, this clonotype turned up once. The chain joins TRBV20-1 to TRBJ2-1, with 13 bases matching TRBD2. The CDR3 totals 15 residues. After removal of 1 base from V and 5 bases from J, the junction contained 2 bases not matched to a gene. Germline CDR1 DFQATT, CDR2 SNEGSKA (reference sequence). CDR3 DNA sequence: TGCAGTGCTAGAGTGGGACTAGCGGGGAACAATGAGCAGTTCTTC. It translates to CSARVGLAGNNEQFF.

This chain links TRBV2 with TRBJ2-4, with TRBD2 identical over 9 bases. This CDR3 is built from 16 residues. Germline V CDR1 and CDR2: SNHLY, FYNNEI. J gave up 9 bases and V 0 bases, and 9 bases lay outside the gene matches. The DNA for the CDR3 is TGTGCCAGCAGTGAAGCGAGAGCGGGAGGCCTTGGCATTCAGTACTTC. This translates into CASSEARAGGLGIQYF.

The CDR3 sequence is CATSDPSKADTQYF. The CDR3, as DNA: TGTGCCACCAGTGATCCATCGAAGGCGGATACGCAGTATTTT. This rearrangement joins TRBV24-1 to TRBJ2-3; D unresolved. V was clipped by 3 bases and J by 6 bases, with 12 bases between them. CDR1 is KGHDR, CDR2 SFDVKD, per germline. This CDR3 contains 14 residues.

V is TRBV6-5 and J is TRBJ2-7; perhaps D is TRBD1 or TRBD2 (5 bases each). Germline lookup yields CDR1 MNHEY and CDR2 SVGAGI. Trimming pared 3 bases from V and 11 bases from J, leaving 14 bases between. The CDR3 runs 12 residues. CDR3 coding DNA: TGTGCCAGCAGTTATTACCAGGGACCTGAGTACTTC. This sequence encodes CASSYYQGPEYF.

V usage is TRBV4-2 and J usage is TRBJ2-4, with a possible D match to TRBD2 (5 bases). In germline, CDR1 is LGHNA, CDR2 YNFKEQ. V lost 4 bases and J 0 bases, leaving 13 bases between the germline ends. The CDR3 contains 16 residues. The chain's CDR3 is CASSLSEAAAKNIQYF. The CDR3 bases are TGTGCCAGCAGCCTCTCGGAGGCGGCAGCCAAAAACATTCAGTACTTC.

The genes are TRBV12-3 or TRBV12-4 and TRBJ1-1; D remains ambiguous. CDR3 length equals 13 residues. V lost 5 bases to trimming and J lost 2 bases, with 9 bases between them. The CDR3 loop reads CASSPQINTEAFF. As DNA, the CDR3 is TGTGCCAGCAGTCCCCAGATTAACACTGAAGCTTTCTTT.

This clonotype was observed once. This chain joins TRBV24-1 and TRBJ2-1, with TRBD2 matching 9 bases. CDR3 length: 17 residues. Germline V lookup: CDR1 KGHDR, CDR2 SFDVKD. With 4 bases clipped from V and 6 bases from J, the junction kept 12 bases outside the gene matches. CDR3: CATSDQKRSGSGNEQFF. The CDR3 coding sequence is TGTGCCACCAGTGACCAAAAGCGTAGCGGGAGCGGCAATGAGCAGTTCTTC.

The chain combines TRBV10-3 with TRBJ1-2, with 7 bases fitting TRBD1. The CDR3 has 15 amino acids. Per the germline V gene, CDR1 is ENHRY and CDR2 is SYGVKD. J was trimmed by 6 bases and V by 0 bases; bases with no gene match: 7. The CDR3: CAISESNRGTDGYTF. As DNA, the CDR3 is TGTGCCATCAGTGAGTCAAACAGGGGCACGGATGGCTACACCTTC.

The genes are TRBV27 and TRBJ2-7; D remains unclear. Trimming removed 4 bases at V and 0 bases at J, with 10 bases between. Germline-derived CDR1 and CDR2 are MNHEY and SMNVEV (reference sequence). This CDR3 has 14 residues. CDR3 DNA sequence: TGTGCCAGCAGTTCCCCGGTTAGCTCCTACGAGCAGTACTTC. Amino acids: CASSSPVSSYEQYF.

This clonotype was found a few times. The rearrangement links TRBV27 to TRBJ1-2; 7 bases map to TRBD1. Per germline, CDR1 MNHEY and CDR2 SMNVEV (reference sequence). This CDR3 is built from 13 residues. With 4 bases clipped from V and 6 bases from J, the junction kept 5 bases outside the gene matches. CDR3 sequence reads: CASSSTGVHGYTF. The CDR3 nucleotides read TGTGCCAGCAGTTCCACAGGGGTACATGGCTACACCTTC.

This clonotype was counted between two and nine times. The chain has TRBV6-5 and TRBJ1-6; possible D gene TRBD1, 5 bases. This CDR3 is built from 17 residues. The germline V gene encodes CDR1 MNHEY and CDR2 SVGAGI. V dropped 2 bases and J dropped 0 bases, with 11 bases sitting between them. Here the CDR3 reads CASSYRDSSSYNSPLHF. The CDR3 DNA reads as TGTGCCAGCAGTTACCGGGACTCGAGCTCCTATAATTCACCCCTCCACTTT.